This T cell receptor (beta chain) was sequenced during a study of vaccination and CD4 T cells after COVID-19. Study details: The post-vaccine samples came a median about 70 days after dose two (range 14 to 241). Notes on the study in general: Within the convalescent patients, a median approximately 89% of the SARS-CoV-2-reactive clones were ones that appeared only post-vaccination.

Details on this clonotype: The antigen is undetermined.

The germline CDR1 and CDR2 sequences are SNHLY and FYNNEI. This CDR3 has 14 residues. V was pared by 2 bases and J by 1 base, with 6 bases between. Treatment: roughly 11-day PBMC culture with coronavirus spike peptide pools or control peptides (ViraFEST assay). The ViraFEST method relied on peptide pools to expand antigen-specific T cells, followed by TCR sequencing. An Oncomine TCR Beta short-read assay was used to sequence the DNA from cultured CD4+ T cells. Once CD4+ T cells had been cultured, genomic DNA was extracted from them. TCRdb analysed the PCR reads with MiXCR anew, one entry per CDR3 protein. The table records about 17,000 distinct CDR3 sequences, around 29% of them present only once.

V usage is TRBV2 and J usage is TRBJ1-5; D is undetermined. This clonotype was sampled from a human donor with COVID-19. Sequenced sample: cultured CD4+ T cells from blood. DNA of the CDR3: TGTGCCAGCAGTGAAAGCTTGAGCAATCAGCCCCAGCATTTT. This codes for CASSESLSNQPQHF.